These T cell receptor beta chains were read from a single sample in a study of blood T cells in healthy people across ages. In TCRdb, the 5' RACE reads were re-called with MiXCR into one record per CDR3 protein. The sample yields 700,000 or so distinct CDR3 sequences, 35% to 50% seen once. Sequencing was performed on blood. The receptors shown here come from a man at least 80 years old in good health. The CDR3 runs from the conserved cysteine through the conserved F or W.

j_call: TRBJ2-1
v_call: TRBV6-1
cdr3_aa: CASIDRGGLAGHEQFF

j_call: TRBJ2-7
v_call: TRBV21-1
cdr3_aa: CTSSKEDRGSSYEQYF

j_call: TRBJ1-1
v_call: TRBV11-3
cdr3_aa: CASSTQANTEAFF

j_call: TRBJ2-1
v_call: TRBV29-1
cdr3_aa: CSVVRTSGDEQFF

j_call: TRBJ2-1
v_call: TRBV30
cdr3_aa: CAWTPSSYNEQFF

j_call: TRBJ2-3
v_call: TRBV7-9
cdr3_aa: CAINTGITDTQYF

j_call: TRBJ2-3
v_call: TRBV9
cdr3_aa: CASSVASGTPSTDTQYF

j_call: TRBJ2-5
v_call: TRBV5-1
cdr3_aa: CASSLQGFGETQYF

j_call: TRBJ2-7
v_call: TRBV6-5
cdr3_aa: CASSSTSGTYEQYF

j_call: TRBJ2-3
v_call: TRBV5-1
cdr3_aa: CASSLVAGGPGTQYF

j_call: TRBJ2-7
v_call: TRBV3-1
cdr3_aa: CVSSHAGTSKSYEQYF

j_call: TRBJ2-1
v_call: TRBV20-1
cdr3_aa: CSATSGRIKHNEQFF

j_call: .
v_call: TRBV10-3
cdr3_aa: CAISEGVAGGTGEQYF

j_call: TRBJ1-6
v_call: TRBV18
cdr3_aa: CASSPLGSGDSSYNSPLHF

j_call: TRBJ2-3
v_call: TRBV5-1
cdr3_aa: CASSPTSGDTDTQYF

j_call: TRBJ1-6
v_call: TRBV5-1
cdr3_aa: CASSITTDGSLLHF

j_call: TRBJ2-5
v_call: TRBV15
cdr3_aa: CATSRATSLETQYF

j_call: TRBJ2-7
v_call: TRBV6-6
cdr3_aa: CASSYRGTGRDEQYF

j_call: TRBJ2-3
v_call: TRBV21-1
cdr3_aa: CASSKVRPRERTQYF

j_call: TRBJ2-1
v_call: TRBV29-1
cdr3_aa: CGVEHIIYNEQFF

j_call: TRBJ1-6
v_call: TRBV2
cdr3_aa: CASSNDYNSPLHF

j_call: TRBJ2-1
v_call: TRBV4-2
cdr3_aa: CASSQGGRLVPNEQFF

j_call: TRBJ2-3
v_call: TRBV7-9
cdr3_aa: CASTSGTIITDTQYF

j_call: TRBJ2-1
v_call: TRBV6-2/TRBV6-3
cdr3_aa: CASTFDRVVSNEQFF

j_call: TRBJ2-2
v_call: TRBV5-5
cdr3_aa: CASSWQGGNTGELFF

j_call: TRBJ2-7
v_call: TRBV7-2
cdr3_aa: CASTAGLRSASPMSIQYF

j_call: TRBJ1-6
v_call: TRBV10-3
cdr3_aa: CAISSDGNSPLHF

j_call: TRBJ2-4
v_call: TRBV11-2
cdr3_aa: CASSLTQGMGEQYF

j_call: TRBJ1-2
v_call: TRBV7-2
cdr3_aa: CASSLQEGGNYGYTF

j_call: TRBJ2-6
v_call: TRBV4-3
cdr3_aa: CASSQDIEGAGANVLTF

j_call: .
v_call: TRBV4-2
cdr3_aa: CASSQDAAAYEQYF

j_call: .
v_call: TRBV6-6
cdr3_aa: CASSYSATAAYEQYF

j_call: .
v_call: TRBV5-1
cdr3_aa: CASSPIGLAGETQYF

j_call: TRBJ2-7
v_call: TRBV6-5
cdr3_aa: CASSPDPRQYEQYF

j_call: TRBJ2-1
v_call: TRBV6-5
cdr3_aa: CASAPEAWNEQFF

j_call: .
v_call: TRBV27
cdr3_aa: CASSLRGGSGTYEQYF

j_call: TRBJ2-7
v_call: TRBV24-1
cdr3_aa: CATSDRSHRDRKLHEQYF

j_call: TRBJ2-5
v_call: TRBV6-2/TRBV6-3
cdr3_aa: CASSPDSLRITQYF

j_call: TRBJ2-7
v_call: TRBV11-2
cdr3_aa: CASSLAGHTPLSEQYF

j_call: TRBJ1-2
v_call: TRBV27
cdr3_aa: CASSFDRVYGYTF

j_call: TRBJ1-2
v_call: TRBV29-1
cdr3_aa: CSVGQNVNYGYTF

j_call: TRBJ1-3
v_call: TRBV12-3/TRBV12-4
cdr3_aa: CASSSVWDRFSGNTIYF

j_call: .
v_call: TRBV20-1
cdr3_aa: CSARDVTQRIRGRDEQYF

j_call: TRBJ2-1
v_call: TRBV4-2
cdr3_aa: CASSQGTSVVVGNEQFF

j_call: TRBJ2-7
v_call: TRBV7-2
cdr3_aa: CASSSDSYSYEQYF

j_call: TRBJ2-3
v_call: TRBV12-3/TRBV12-4
cdr3_aa: CASSFGGSSTDTQYF

j_call: TRBJ1-2
v_call: TRBV20-1
cdr3_aa: CSSTETGSNYGYTF

j_call: TRBJ1-2
v_call: TRBV7-8
cdr3_aa: CASSLVTGGSGYTF

j_call: TRBJ2-5
v_call: TRBV5-5
cdr3_aa: CASSPLERQETQYF

j_call: TRBJ2-1
v_call: TRBV12-3/TRBV12-4
cdr3_aa: CASNQTSGSYNEQFF

j_call: TRBJ2-3
v_call: TRBV6-6
cdr3_aa: CASRPGLAGGNTQYF

j_call: TRBJ1-5
v_call: TRBV12-3/TRBV12-4
cdr3_aa: CASGNDRGSQHF

j_call: TRBJ2-7
v_call: TRBV9
cdr3_aa: CASSVGSSGGAYEQYF